These 9 T cell receptor beta chains originate from one sample sequenced in a study of T cell responses to AZD1222 COVID-19 vaccine. Generated by immunoSEQ multiplex PCR, the TCRdb table keeps only in-frame clones and is missing some. The sample contains 210,000 or so clones, 94% of which appear only once. Sequenced material: peripheral blood, taken 28 days after the second dose of the MenACWY control vaccine. The receptors come from an adult who received the MenACWY meningococcal vaccine as a control.

The rearrangement joins TRBV28 to TRBJ1-2; possible D gene TRBD1, 5 bases. Germline V gene data show CDR1 as MDHEN and CDR2 as SYDVKM. This CDR3 has 15 amino acids. The germline V and J ends were trimmed by 3 bases and 2 bases, with 13 bases remaining between them. CDR3 sequence (DNA): TGTGCCAGCAGTTTCTTTCCAGGGTTGAACTATGGCTACACCTTC. This encodes CASSFFPGLNYGYTF.

This chain uses TRBV10-2 with TRBJ2-7; TRBD1 matches 10 bases. This CDR3 has 14 residues. The germline V gene encodes CDR1 WSHSY and CDR2 SAAADI. V lost 7 bases to trimming and J lost 2 bases; unmatched junction nucleotides: 5. The CDR3 is CASTWTGGAYEQYF. The CDR3 nucleotides are TGCGCCAGCACTTGGACAGGGGGGGCCTACGAGCAGTACTTC.

This clone was seen just once. The gene calls are TRBV28 and TRBJ2-5; D is unresolved. The V and J ends lost 3 bases and 2 bases respectively, with 7 bases between them. The CDR3 contains 13 residues. Looked up from germline, CDR1 is MDHEN and CDR2 is SYDVKM. This chain's CDR3 is CASSFSQQETQYF. CDR3 bases: TGTGCCAGCAGTTTTTCACAGCAAGAGACCCAGTACTTC.

On this clone itself: Different DNA sequences within this sample yield the same CDR3. V is TRBV7-2 and J is TRBJ2-7, with TRBD1 identical over 7 bases. Germline trimming cut 5 bases from V and 3 bases from J; bases unmatched to any gene: 4. This CDR3 has 13 residues. The germline V gene has CDR1 SGHTA and CDR2 FQGNSA. CDR3 region: CASSTRQGYEQYF. The CDR3 DNA sequence: TGTGCCAGCAGCACTCGACAGGGCTACGAGCAGTACTTC.

The chain joins TRBV29-1 to TRBJ1-2; D unresolved. Trimming removed 8 bases at V and 8 bases at J, with 6 bases between. Germline lookup yields CDR1 SQVTM and CDR2 ANQGSEA. The CDR3 contains 8 residues. In DNA form, the CDR3 reads TGCAGCTTTCTAGGCTACACCTTC. The encoded protein is CSFLGYTF.

The chain couples TRBV6-1 to TRBJ1-4; 8 bases fit TRBD1. The CDR3 loop spans 14 amino acids. The V and J ends lost 1 base and 8 bases, in that order; junction bases with no gene match: 3. Germline CDR1 MNHNS, CDR2 SASEGT. The CDR3 DNA is TGTGCCAGCAGTGAAGGGACAGGGATCGAAAAACTGTTTTTT. Its translation: CASSEGTGIEKLFF.

The J gene is TRBJ1-5, the V gene TRBV27; D perhaps matches TRBD1 (6 bases). The CDR3 totals 16 residues. CDR1 MNHEY and CDR2 SMNVEV come from the germline V gene (reference sequence). V was cut by 2 bases and J by 2 bases, with 13 bases left in between. The CDR3 bases are TGTGCCAGCAGTTTACTGGGGGCGGCGGGCAATCAGCCCCAGCATTTT. It codes for CASSLLGAAGNQPQHF.

This chain joins TRBV30 and TRBJ1-5; 7 nucleotides align to TRBD1. CDR1 and CDR2 from the germline V gene are GTSNPN and SVGIG (reference sequence). J lost 2 bases, V lost 5 bases, and 12 bases had no gene match. The CDR3 has 16 amino acids. The CDR3 sequence: CAWSKRQGTGNQPQHF. The DNA for the CDR3 is TGTGCCTGGTCCAAGAGACAGGGAACTGGCAATCAGCCCCAGCATTTT.

The rearrangement links TRBV4-2 to TRBJ2-4, with D perhaps matching TRBD2 (6 bases). Germline CDR1 LGHNA, CDR2 YNFKEQ. CDR3 size: 13 residues. Trimming removed 0 bases from V and 8 bases from J, with 8 bases in between. The CDR3 reads CASSQEGGDIQYF. CDR3 in DNA: TGTGCCAGCAGCCAAGAGGGCGGGGACATTCAGTACTTC.